The subject of this entry is one T cell receptor (beta chain). The data belong to a study of blood T cell repertoires in COVID-19. Some clones are missing from TCRdb's copy, which holds only in-frame ones; the method was immunoSEQ multiplex PCR. The sample lists approximately 260,000 clones, 89% occurring once. V was pared by 4 bases and J by 6 bases, with 19 bases between. Germline V CDR1 and CDR2: SGDLS, YYNGEE. The CDR3 runs 16 residues. The source material was peripheral blood. The V and J genes are TRBV9 and TRBJ1-4, with D unresolved. The clonotype was recovered from a woman in her thirties or forties who had recovered from COVID-19. In nucleotides, the CDR3 is TGTGCCAGCAGCCCCACGGGAGCCTTTCGGGATGAAAAACTGTTTTTT. Protein: CASSPTGAFRDEKLFF.